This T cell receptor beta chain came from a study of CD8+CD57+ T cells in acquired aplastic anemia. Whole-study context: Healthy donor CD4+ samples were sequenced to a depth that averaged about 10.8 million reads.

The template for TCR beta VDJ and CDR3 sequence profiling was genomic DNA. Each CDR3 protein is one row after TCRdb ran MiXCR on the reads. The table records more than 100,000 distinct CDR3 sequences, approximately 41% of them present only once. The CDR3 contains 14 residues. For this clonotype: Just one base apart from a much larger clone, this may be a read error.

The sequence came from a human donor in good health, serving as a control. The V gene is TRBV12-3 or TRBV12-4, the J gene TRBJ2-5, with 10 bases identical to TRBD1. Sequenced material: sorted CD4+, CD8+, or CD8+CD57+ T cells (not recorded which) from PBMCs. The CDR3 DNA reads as TGTGCCAGCAGTAGGACAGGGGGATTGGAGACCCAGCACTTC. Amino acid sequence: CASSRTGGLETQHF.